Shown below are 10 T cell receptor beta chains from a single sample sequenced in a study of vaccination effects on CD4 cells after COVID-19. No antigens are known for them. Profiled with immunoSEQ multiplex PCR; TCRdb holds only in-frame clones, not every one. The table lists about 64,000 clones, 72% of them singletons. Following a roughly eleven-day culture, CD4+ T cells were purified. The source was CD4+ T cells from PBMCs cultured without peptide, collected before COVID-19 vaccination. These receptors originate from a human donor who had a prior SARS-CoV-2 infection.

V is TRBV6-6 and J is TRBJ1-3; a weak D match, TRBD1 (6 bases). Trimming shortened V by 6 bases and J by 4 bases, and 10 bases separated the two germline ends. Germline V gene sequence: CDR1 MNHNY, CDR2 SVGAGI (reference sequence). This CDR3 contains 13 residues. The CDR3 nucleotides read TGTGCCAGCAGAACCGGGACAGGAAACACCATATATTTT. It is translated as CASRTGTGNTIYF.

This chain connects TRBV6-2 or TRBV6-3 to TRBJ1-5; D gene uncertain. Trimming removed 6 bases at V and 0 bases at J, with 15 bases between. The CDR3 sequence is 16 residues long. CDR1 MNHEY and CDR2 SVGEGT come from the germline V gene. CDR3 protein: CASSRRPLYSNQPQHF. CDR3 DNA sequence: TGTGCCAGCAGCCGCCGACCCCTATATAGCAATCAGCCCCAGCATTTT.

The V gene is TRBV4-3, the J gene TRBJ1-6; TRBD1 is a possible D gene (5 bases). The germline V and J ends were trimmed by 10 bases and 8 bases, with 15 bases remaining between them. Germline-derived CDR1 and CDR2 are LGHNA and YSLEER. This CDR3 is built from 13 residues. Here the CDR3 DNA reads TGCGCCACCAGACGGGACGGATATTCACCCCTCCACTTT. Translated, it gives CATRRDGYSPLHF.

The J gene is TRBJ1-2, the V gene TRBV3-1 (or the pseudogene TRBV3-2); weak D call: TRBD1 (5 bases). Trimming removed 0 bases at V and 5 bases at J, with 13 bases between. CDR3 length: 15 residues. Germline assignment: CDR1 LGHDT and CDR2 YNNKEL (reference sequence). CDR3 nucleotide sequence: TGTGCCAGCAGCCAAGATCAGGGTTTCTGGTATGGCTACACCTTC. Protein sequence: CASSQDQGFWYGYTF.

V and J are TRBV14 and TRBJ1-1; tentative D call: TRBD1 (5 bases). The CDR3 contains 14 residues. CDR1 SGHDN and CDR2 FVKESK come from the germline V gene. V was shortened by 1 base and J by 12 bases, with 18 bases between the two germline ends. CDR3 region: CASSQGNYWGMSFF. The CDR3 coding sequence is TGTGCCAGCAGCCAAGGAAATTATTGGGGGATGTCTTTCTTT.

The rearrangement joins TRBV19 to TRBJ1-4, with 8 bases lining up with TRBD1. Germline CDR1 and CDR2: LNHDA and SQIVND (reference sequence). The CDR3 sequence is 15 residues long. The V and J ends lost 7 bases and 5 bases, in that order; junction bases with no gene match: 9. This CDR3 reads CASNGRQGPNEKLFF. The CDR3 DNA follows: TGTGCCAGTAATGGTCGACAGGGGCCGAATGAAAAACTGTTTTTT.

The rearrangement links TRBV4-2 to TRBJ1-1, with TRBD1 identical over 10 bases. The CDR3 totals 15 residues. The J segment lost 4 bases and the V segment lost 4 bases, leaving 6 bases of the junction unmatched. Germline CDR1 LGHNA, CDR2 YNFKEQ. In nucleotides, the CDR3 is TGTGCCAGCAGCCTCCCGGGACAGGGGTTCACTGAAGCTTTCTTT. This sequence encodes CASSLPGQGFTEAFF.

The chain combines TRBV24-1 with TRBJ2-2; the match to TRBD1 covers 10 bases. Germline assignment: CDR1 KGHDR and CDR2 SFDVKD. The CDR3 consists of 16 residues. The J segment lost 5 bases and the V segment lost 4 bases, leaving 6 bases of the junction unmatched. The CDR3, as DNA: TGTGCCACCAGTGAAGCGGGACAGGGGCGAACCGGGGAGCTGTTTTTT. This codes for CATSEAGQGRTGELFF.

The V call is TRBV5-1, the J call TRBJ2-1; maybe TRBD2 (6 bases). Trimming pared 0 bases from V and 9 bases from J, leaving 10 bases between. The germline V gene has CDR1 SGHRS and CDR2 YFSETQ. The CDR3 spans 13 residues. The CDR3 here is CASSLGWRGEQFF. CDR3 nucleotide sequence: TGCGCCAGCAGCTTGGGGTGGCGGGGTGAGCAGTTCTTC.

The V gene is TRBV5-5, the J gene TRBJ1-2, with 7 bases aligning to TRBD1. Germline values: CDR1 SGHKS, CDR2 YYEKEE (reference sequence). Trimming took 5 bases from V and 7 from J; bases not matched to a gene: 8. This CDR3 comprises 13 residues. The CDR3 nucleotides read TGTGCCAGCAGAAGAGACAGGGCGCTTGGCTACACCTTC. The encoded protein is CASRRDRALGYTF.